The rows below give T cell receptor beta chains drawn from one sample of a study of response to subunit inactivated influenza vaccine. TCRdb fed the RT-PCR reads into MiXCR, producing one record per CDR3 protein. The sample consists of roughly 190,000 distinct CDR3 sequences, approximately 12% of them appearing once. The same sample was also used in a study of T cells expressing NK-cell markers.

This specimen consisted of CD8+ T cells sorted from PBMCs, obtained 11 to 12 days after vaccination. These receptors originate from a man aged 45-65 years who received an inactivated influenza vaccine. Both conserved end residues are part of each CDR3. The D gene is left open where the match is weak. Part of the rows lack a size; the others show once, few, many or a class for expanded clones.

TRBV12-3/TRBV12-4	.	.	TRBJ2-1	CASSRGNNEQFF	TGTGCCAGCAGCCGGGGGAACAATGAGCAGTTCTTC
TRBV7-7	.	many	TRBJ2-1	CASSLVGGNEQFF	TGTGCTAGCAGCTTAGTTGGGGGCAATGAGCAGTTCTTC
TRBV12-3/TRBV12-4	.	.	TRBJ2-6	CASSPRTESGRANVLTF	TGTGCCAGCAGTCCACGGACCGAATCCGGGCGGGCCAACGTCCTGACTTTC
TRBV12-3/TRBV12-4	.	few	TRBJ2-1	CASSLFLAAYNEQFF	TGTGCCAGCAGTTTATTTCTAGCTGCGTACAATGAGCAGTTCTTC
TRBV27	TRBD2	few	TRBJ2-2	CASSFGLAGVSGELFF	TGTGCCAGCAGTTTTGGACTAGCGGGGGTGAGCGGGGAGCTGTTTTTT
TRBV4-2	.	.	TRBJ1-3	CASSQGATPSSGNTIYF	TGTGCCAGCAGCCAGGGTGCGACACCTAGCTCTGGAAACACCATATATTTT
TRBV2	TRBD1	.	TRBJ2-7	CASSDSGTGAYEQYF	TGTGCCAGCAGCGATTCCGGGACAGGGGCCTACGAGCAGTACTTC
TRBV7-9	.	.	TRBJ2-7	CASSHGHVEQYF	TGTGCCAGCAGCCACGGACACGTCGAGCAGTACTTC
TRBV3-1	.	few	TRBJ2-5	CASSQPGQETQYF	TGTGCCAGCAGCCAGCCGGGCCAAGAGACCCAGTACTTC
TRBV6-4	.	few	TRBJ2-3	CASSEVQGSTDTQYF	TGTGCCAGCAGTGAGGTTCAAGGATCCACAGATACGCAGTATTTT
TRBV11-2	.	few	TRBJ2-7	CASSLSLFNLQRAYEQYF	TGTGCCAGCAGCTTATCTCTTTTCAACCTACAGCGTGCCTACGAGCAGTACTTC
TRBV7-8	.	few	TRBJ1-1	CASSLAENENGEAFF	TGTGCCAGCAGCTTAGCCGAGAACGAGAACGGTGAAGCTTTCTTT
TRBV10-3	TRBD1	few	TRBJ2-3	CATRTGPNTDTQYF	TGTGCCACCAGGACAGGGCCAAACACAGATACGCAGTATTTT
TRBV7-9	.	.	TRBJ2-3	CASSFEAVADTQYF	TGTGCCAGCAGCTTTGAGGCCGTTGCAGATACGCAGTATTTT
TRBV12-3/TRBV12-4	.	many	TRBJ2-7	CASSYPGAEQYF	TGTGCCAGCAGTTACCCCGGGGCCGAGCAGTACTTC
TRBV29-1	.	few	TRBJ1-1	CSVEGGWTEAFF	TGCAGCGTCGAGGGGGGTTGGACTGAAGCTTTCTTT
TRBV29-1	.	.	TRBJ2-2	CSVEGVNTGELFF	TGCAGCGTTGAGGGGGTGAACACCGGGGAGCTGTTTTTT
TRBV12-3/TRBV12-4	TRBD2	few	TRBJ2-5	CASSLLAGDVETQYF	TGTGCCAGCAGTTTACTAGCGGGGGATGTGGAGACCCAGTACTTC
TRBV27	TRBD2	.	TRBJ2-1	CASSFSSGPYNEQFF	TGTGCCAGCAGTTTTTCTAGCGGCCCCTACAATGAGCAGTTCTTC
TRBV6-6	.	few	TRBJ2-7	CASGPDGGYEQYF	TGTGCCAGCGGCCCGGACGGTGGCTACGAGCAGTACTTC
TRBV10-2	TRBD2	many	TRBJ2-1	CASRRGGSNEQFF	TGCGCCAGCAGACGGGGGGGCAGCAATGAGCAGTTCTTC
TRBV2	TRBD1	.	TRBJ2-1	CASSHRTGKGDEQFF	TGTGCCAGCAGTCATCGGACAGGGAAGGGCGATGAGCAGTTCTTC
TRBV9	TRBD2	.	TRBJ2-5	CASSDPEGLAGGFQETQYF	TGTGCCAGCAGCGATCCCGAGGGACTAGCGGGAGGGTTCCAAGAGACCCAGTACTTC
TRBV15	.	.	TRBJ2-7	CATSRDRVVDNEQYF	TGTGCCACCAGCAGAGACAGGGTTGTAGATAACGAGCAGTACTTC
TRBV2	.	few	TRBJ2-7	CASFGPGYEQYF	TGTGCCAGCTTCGGTCCGGGGTACGAGCAGTACTTC
TRBV25-1	TRBD1	few	TRBJ2-7	CATPGQGPYEQYF	TGTGCCACCCCGGGACAGGGGCCCTACGAGCAGTACTTC
TRBV4-3	.	many	TRBJ1-5	CASSQDRGFRGNQPQHF	TGCGCCAGCAGCCAAGACAGGGGTTTCCGCGGCAATCAGCCCCAGCATTTT
TRBV29-1	TRBD2	few	TRBJ2-1	CSVGDDIAGGPRDEQFF	TGCAGCGTGGGGGATGATATAGCGGGAGGGCCCCGGGATGAGCAGTTCTTC
TRBV7-8	.	many	TRBJ1-2	CASSLGGYGYTF	TGTGCCAGCAGCTTGGGGGGGTATGGCTACACCTTC
TRBV10-2	.	.	TRBJ2-1	CASSASVYNEQFF	TGCGCCAGCAGTGCTAGCGTGTACAATGAGCAGTTCTTC